This record concerns one T cell receptor (beta chain) sequence. The antigen remains undetermined. Generated by immunoSEQ multiplex PCR, the TCRdb table keeps only in-frame clones and is missing some. This table has a few million clones, around 93% appearing once. This CDR3 region has 13 residues. V was trimmed by 3 bases and J by 7 bases, leaving 10 bases between them. CDR1 LGHNA and CDR2 YNFKEQ come from the germline V gene. The sample originates from a study of shared clonotypes between healthy human individuals. Study overall: Those who served as donors were two women and a few men between the ages of 18 and 49. Whole-study findings and limits: Compared with memory subsets, naive subsets generally had larger estimated richness.

The chain joins TRBV4-2 to TRBJ2-1; TRBD2 is a possible D gene (6 bases). The material sequenced was naive CD4+ T cells from PBMCs. The subset was: CD45RA+ positively selected. This receptor was identified in a young man in good health. Some clones in this sample may be carry-over from other donors' samples. DNA for the CDR3: TGTGCCAGCAGCCAGTCACTAGCAAATGAGCAGTTCTTC. Amino acid sequence: CASSQSLANEQFF.